A selection of T cell receptor beta chains follows, all from one sample in a study of vaccination effects on CD4 cells after COVID-19. These receptors' antigens are unknown. Repertoires were generated with immunoSEQ multiplex PCR, while TCRdb's copy carries only in-frame clones and drops some. The sample includes 20,000 to 25,000 clones, roughly 78% of them seen just once. Sample: CD4+ T cells from PBMCs cultured with HCoV-NL63 spike peptides, taken before COVID-19 vaccination. Receptors were obtained from a human donor who received a COVID-19 vaccine. The conserved cysteine and the conserved F or W are not part of the CDR3 here. Fields, in order: J gene, V gene, D gene, clone size, CDR3 protein. The D gene is left open where the match is weak. Clone size is stated in some rows and not others, as once, few, many or a class when expanded.

TRBJ2-5	TRBV6-5	NA	NA	ASSNTGNRETQY
TRBJ1-2	TRBV10-2	NA	once	ASSGSSPNYGYT
TRBJ2-3	TRBV25-1	TRBD2	NA	ASSEWASGTSTDTQY
TRBJ2-3	TRBV23-1	NA	NA	ASSQSERVADTQY
TRBJ1-3	TRBV5-5	NA	NA	ASSPTGGSGNTIY
TRBJ1-2	TRBV5-1	NA	few	ASSGQPPNYGYT
TRBJ1-2	TRBV3-1/TRBV3-2	NA	NA	ASSQDFAGGSYGYT
TRBJ2-2	TRBV27	TRBD1	NA	ASTRNRGLISGELF
TRBJ1-1	TRBV5-1	TRBD1	NA	ASRPGQGRGYMNTEAF
TRBJ1-5	TRBV5-5	NA	few	ASSRYTDGNQPQH
TRBJ2-5	TRBV9	NA	NA	ASSADWGEAETQY
TRBJ2-7	TRBV11-2	NA	NA	ASRPLRAKSSYEQY
TRBJ1-4	TRBV9	NA	NA	ASSVGTVNTEKLF
TRBJ2-7	TRBV10-2	NA	NA	ASTQQPSYEQY
TRBJ2-7	TRBV7-8	NA	few	ASSLAYNPDLSSYEQY
TRBJ1-2	TRBV2	TRBD1	NA	ASSSTGTVYGYT
TRBJ2-4	TRBV15	TRBD2	NA	ATSRVGAGGENIQY
TRBJ1-6	TRBV30	NA	NA	AWSVRGVNSSPLH
TRBJ2-7	TRBV11-3	NA	once	ASSLGLNYEQY
TRBJ2-1	TRBV7-7	NA	few	ASSLGRTVSYNEQF
TRBJ1-1	TRBV5-1	TRBD1	NA	ASSLAQGAGNTEAF
TRBJ2-2	TRBV9	TRBD2	few	ASSVGGTSGAIGELF
TRBJ1-5	TRBV30	NA	NA	AWQTGLNQPQH
TRBJ2-3	TRBV7-7	NA	NA	ASSRAPVDTQY
TRBJ2-7	TRBV2	TRBD1	NA	ASSGGGSGTGTYEQY
TRBJ2-7	TRBV6-6	TRBD2	NA	ASSYGTSGGGEQY
TRBJ2-2	TRBV7-8	NA	NA	ASSPPLFASTGELF
TRBJ2-5	TRBV11-2	TRBD2	NA	ASSLGRLAGGPRETQY
TRBJ2-1	TRBV30	TRBD2	NA	AWRSTSGGAGEQF
TRBJ1-1	TRBV18	NA	NA	ASSPMDNPRGTEAF
TRBJ1-2	TRBV18	NA	NA	ASSPAEGQGLNYGYT
TRBJ2-3	TRBV2	NA	NA	ASSERDTQY
TRBJ2-7	TRBV3-1/TRBV3-2	TRBD2	NA	ASSLRLAGSGEQY
TRBJ2-3	TRBV19	TRBD2	NA	ASRLAGADTQY
TRBJ2-6	TRBV24-1	NA	few	ATSDGDSSGANVLT
TRBJ2-1	TRBV28	NA	NA	ASSFEVNEQF
TRBJ2-7	TRBV6-5	NA	NA	ASSRLDSYEQY
TRBJ2-3	TRBV10-3	NA	few	AITSTSTDTQY
TRBJ2-1	TRBV6-5	NA	NA	ASSYDRSYNEQF
TRBJ1-2	TRBV6-5	TRBD1	NA	ASSRTGYNYGYT
TRBJ2-7	TRBV6-4	TRBD1	NA	ASSAGTGGYEQY
TRBJ2-2	TRBV27	NA	NA	ASSLYSWTPGPGELF
TRBJ2-1	TRBV5-1	NA	NA	AIHLARNYNEQF
TRBJ1-2	TRBV5-6	TRBD1	NA	ASSSATGRGYT
TRBJ2-7	TRBV6-5	NA	NA	ASRGTGGGNYEQY
TRBJ2-3	TRBV7-9	NA	NA	ASSTGGGETDTQY
TRBJ2-7	TRBV6-6	NA	NA	ASSLDRYEQY
TRBJ2-5	TRBV20-1	NA	NA	SASELETQY
TRBJ1-3	TRBV6-1	TRBD1	NA	ASSERDRGTTIY
TRBJ2-1	TRBV18	TRBD2	NA	ASSPTSGSFEQF
TRBJ2-7	TRBV21-1	NA	NA	ASSKVASGGAYEQY
TRBJ2-2	TRBV2	NA	NA	ASSEAPTGELF
TRBJ2-1	TRBV7-2	TRBD2	NA	ASSLAATSGASSYNEQF
TRBJ2-7	TRBV7-8	NA	once	ASSKELAARSEQY